Listed below are T cell receptor beta chains from one sample, sequenced in a study of blood T cell repertoires in COVID-19. The assay was immunoSEQ multiplex PCR, and TCRdb's table has in-frame clones only and misses some. The sample consists of about 180,000 clones, more than 70% of them appearing once. Sequences were obtained from PBMCs or T cells enriched from blood (not recorded which). The receptor source for this set is a man in his forties or fifties who had recovered from COVID-19. CDR3s include the opening cysteine and the closing phenylalanine or tryptophan. The D gene is left open where the match is weak. Expanded clones are given a class, and other clones once, few, many or no size at all.

V: TRBV9
D: TRBD1
size: once
J: TRBJ1-1
CDR3: CASSTTGQGTEAFF
DNA: TGTGCCAGCAGCACTACGGGACAGGGGACTGAAGCTTTCTTT

V: TRBV19
D: -
size: -
J: TRBJ1-2
CDR3: CASKDRAFDTYGYTF
DNA: TGTGCCAGTAAGGACAGAGCCTTTGATACCTATGGCTACACCTTC

V: TRBV6-4
D: TRBD1
size: -
J: TRBJ1-6
CDR3: CASGRTGNSPLHF
DNA: TGTGCCAGCGGCAGGACAGGCAATTCACCCCTCCACTTT

V: TRBV12-3/TRBV12-4
D: -
size: -
J: TRBJ1-2
CDR3: CASSFPGQYGYTF
DNA: TGTGCCAGCAGTTTCCCTGGACAGTATGGCTACACCTTC

V: TRBV19
D: -
size: -
J: TRBJ1-2
CDR3: CASSIGLYSQGYGYTF
DNA: TGTGCCAGTAGTATAGGTTTGTACAGTCAAGGTTATGGCTACACCTTC

V: TRBV5-1
D: TRBD1
size: -
J: TRBJ1-4
CDR3: CASSGTGGTDEKLFF
DNA: TGCGCCAGCAGCGGGACAGGGGGAACGGATGAAAAACTGTTTTTT

V: TRBV29-1
D: -
size: -
J: TRBJ1-3
CDR3: CSAEAAYGNTIYF
DNA: TGCAGCGCCGAGGCGGCTTATGGAAACACCATATATTTT

V: TRBV5-5
D: TRBD1
size: -
J: TRBJ1-6
CDR3: CASSSPSGTGVSPLHF
DNA: TGTGCCAGCAGCTCCCCTTCCGGGACAGGGGTATCACCCCTCCACTTT

V: TRBV5-1
D: -
size: -
J: TRBJ1-2
CDR3: CASSSAGNHGYTF
DNA: TGCGCCAGCAGCTCGGCGGGTAACCATGGCTACACCTTC

V: TRBV18
D: -
size: -
J: TRBJ1-1
CDR3: CASSSGLHTEAFF
DNA: TGTGCCAGCTCCAGTGGACTCCACACTGAAGCTTTCTTT

V: TRBV6-5
D: -
size: -
J: TRBJ1-2
CDR3: CASTQTQGNYGYTF
DNA: TGTGCCAGCACTCAGACGCAGGGGAACTATGGCTACACCTTC

V: TRBV25-1
D: TRBD1
size: -
J: TRBJ1-2
CDR3: CASSEELTGRNYGYTF
DNA: TGTGCCAGCAGTGAAGAGCTGACAGGGAGGAACTATGGCTACACCTTC

V: TRBV18
D: TRBD1
size: few
J: TRBJ1-1
CDR3: CASSPGTGNTEAFF
DNA: TGTGCCAGCTCACCTGGGACAGGGAACACTGAAGCTTTCTTT

V: TRBV13
D: -
size: -
J: TRBJ1-2
CDR3: CASSLGQASYGYTF
DNA: TGTGCCAGCAGCTTAGGCCAGGCAAGCTATGGCTACACCTTC

V: TRBV9
D: -
size: -
J: TRBJ2-2
CDR3: CASSGLTGSWGGTGELFF
DNA: TGTGCCAGCAGCGGTCTCACCGGGAGTTGGGGAGGCACCGGGGAGCTGTTTTTT

V: TRBV4-1
D: TRBD2
size: -
J: TRBJ2-7
CDR3: CASSLAGGYEQYF
DNA: TGCGCCAGCAGCCTAGCGGGGGGATACGAGCAGTACTTC

V: TRBV19
D: -
size: -
J: TRBJ2-7
CDR3: CASSSGAGRTYEQYF
DNA: TGTGCCAGTAGTAGCGGGGCAGGGCGGACCTACGAGCAGTACTTC

V: TRBV3-1/TRBV3-2
D: TRBD1
size: -
J: TRBJ2-7
CDR3: CASSPPGTGTGEQYF
DNA: TGTGCCAGCAGCCCCCCTGGGACAGGGACTGGCGAGCAGTACTTC

V: TRBV5-1
D: TRBD1
size: -
J: TRBJ1-2
CDR3: CASSHRDRGREGYTF
DNA: TGCGCCAGCAGCCATCGGGACAGGGGGCGCGAAGGCTACACCTTC

V: TRBV18
D: -
size: -
J: TRBJ1-6
CDR3: CASSPGRNNSPLHF
DNA: TGTGCCAGCTCACCGGGCAGAAATAATTCACCCCTCCACTTT